These 20 T cell receptor beta chains were all obtained from the same sample, sequenced in a study of blood T cell repertoires in COVID-19. Clones were sequenced by immunoSEQ multiplex PCR, and TCRdb holds only the in-frame ones, with some missing. The sample shows approximately 65,000 clones, about nine tenths of them seen only once. Sequencing was done on a sample of peripheral blood. These receptors were taken from a woman under 30 with acute or convalescent COVID-19.

The chain uses TRBV6-5 and TRBJ1-2, with 7 bases that match TRBD1. Germline V gene data show CDR1 as MNHEY and CDR2 as SVGAGI. The CDR3 length is 14 residues. The junction had 10 bases not matched to a gene; V was cut back by 8 bases and J by 4 bases. DNA of the CDR3: TGTGCCAGCGAGAAACAGGGGCTGGGCTATGGCTACACCTTC. Its translation is CASEKQGLGYGYTF.

The V and J genes are TRBV5-6 and TRBJ1-1; tentative D call: TRBD1 (6 bases). Trimming cost V 0 bases and J 4 bases, with 10 bases left between them. CDR3 length: 14 amino acids. CDR1 is SGHDT and CDR2 is YYEEEE in the germline V gene. The CDR3 nucleotides read TGTGCCAGCAGCTTGGCGTCAGGGGTCACTGAAGCTTTCTTT. This encodes CASSLASGVTEAFF. The complete variable domain, with remaining parts taken from reference TRBV5-6 and TRBJ1-1, reads DAGVTQSPTHLIKTRGQQVTLRCSPKSGHDTVSWYQQALGQGPQFIFQYYEEEERQRGNFPDRFSGHQFPNYSSELNVNALLLGDSALYLCASSLASGVTEAFFGQGTRLTVV.

DNA of the CDR3: TGTGCCAGCTCACAATCGGGGTTTGTAGAAAAACTGTTTTTT. It translates to CASSQSGFVEKLFF. This chain joins TRBV18 and TRBJ1-4; D not certain. CDR3 length equals 14 residues. The V and J ends lost 4 bases and 8 bases respectively, with 14 bases between them. Per the germline V gene, CDR1 is KGHSH and CDR2 is LQKENI.

This sequence joins TRBV18 and TRBJ2-6, with TRBD1 matching 12 bases. This CDR3 is 17 amino acids long. The germline gives CDR1 KGHSH, CDR2 LQKENI. V shed 3 bases and J 1 base; nucleotides not matched to a gene: 1. The CDR3 protein is CASSPGQGASGANVLTF. In DNA form, the CDR3 reads TGTGCCAGCTCACCGGGACAGGGGGCTTCTGGGGCCAACGTCCTGACTTTC. The variable domain in full, completed from reference TRBV18 and TRBJ2-6, reads NAGVMQNPRHLVRRRGQEARLRCSPMKGHSHVYWYRQLPEEGLKFMVYLQKENIIDESGMPKERFSAEFPKEGPSILRIQQVVRGDSAAYFCASSPGQGASGANVLTFGAGSRLTVL.

This sequence joins TRBV28 and TRBJ1-2, with TRBD1 identical over 9 bases. This CDR3 comprises 12 residues. CDR1 and CDR2 (germline): MDHEN, SYDVKM. The trim removed 11 bases at V and 2 bases at J, leaving 3 bases unmatched. The CDR3 here is CAGGQGNYGYTF. The CDR3 DNA is TGTGCCGGGGGACAGGGAAACTATGGCTACACCTTC.

The rearrangement uses TRBV18 and TRBJ1-2, with D perhaps TRBD1 (6 bases). Looked up from germline, CDR1 is KGHSH and CDR2 is LQKENI. V was cut by 2 bases and J by 2 bases, with 9 bases left in between. The CDR3 loop spans 14 amino acids. DNA of the CDR3: TGTGCCAGCTCACCAAGGGACACAAACTATGGCTACACCTTC. Translation: CASSPRDTNYGYTF.

V gene TRBV29-1 combines with J gene TRBJ1-1, with TRBD1 matching over 7 bases. The V segment lost 7 bases and the J segment 0 bases; nucleotides outside the gene matches: 5. Germline CDR1 reads SQVTM; CDR2 reads ANQGSEA. CDR3 length: 13 amino acids. The CDR3 here is CSGRQGVNTEAFF. CDR3 nucleotide sequence: TGCAGCGGACGACAGGGAGTGAACACTGAAGCTTTCTTT.

V usage is TRBV7-6 and J usage is TRBJ2-6, with 8 bases aligning to TRBD1. The germline V gene encodes CDR1 SGHVS and CDR2 FNYEAQ. This CDR3 region has 20 residues. Germline trimming cut 5 bases from V and 2 bases from J; bases unmatched to any gene: 17. The CDR3 loop is CASSPQVPGTGLTGANVLTF. In DNA, the CDR3 is TGTGCCAGCAGCCCCCAAGTCCCCGGGACAGGATTGACTGGGGCCAACGTCCTGACTTTC.

The J gene is TRBJ1-5, the V gene TRBV28, with D tentatively TRBD1 (5 bases). CDR1 is MDHEN and CDR2 is SYDVKM in the germline V gene. V dropped 2 bases and J dropped 4 bases, with 12 bases sitting between them. CDR3 size: 15 residues. CDR3: CASSLTDNRNQPQHF. DNA of the CDR3: TGTGCCAGCAGTTTAACGGACAACCGAAATCAGCCCCAGCATTTT.

The V gene is TRBV30, the J gene TRBJ1-6; D is undetermined. In germline, CDR1 is GTSNPN, CDR2 SVGIG (reference sequence). Deletions cut 0 bases from V and 8 bases from J, with 8 bases between. The length of the CDR3 is 13 residues. The CDR3 loop reads CAWSVTEDSPLHF. In DNA, the CDR3 is TGTGCCTGGAGTGTAACTGAGGATTCACCCCTCCACTTT.

V gene TRBV28 combines with J gene TRBJ1-1; D is unresolved. This CDR3 has 15 residues. The V gene's germline CDR1 is MDHEN and CDR2 SYDVKM. The V gene lost 5 bases and the J gene lost 4 bases, with 17 bases spanning the gap. For the CDR3, the DNA is TGTGCCAGCAGTCCCCAGAGGTATAGGCCCACTGAAGCTTTCTTT. This encodes CASSPQRYRPTEAFF.

The V and J genes are TRBV27 and TRBJ1-3; possibly TRBD1 for D (5 bases). Trimming took off 10 bases at V and 4 bases at J, with 8 bases between the two ends. The CDR3 is 11 amino acids. The germline V gene encodes CDR1 MNHEY and CDR2 SMNVEV (reference sequence). The CDR3 DNA follows: TGTGCCACCAGGACAGGAAACACCATATATTTT. Translated: CATRTGNTIYF.

The chain employs TRBV19 and TRBJ1-2; 7 bases are a match to TRBD1. V shed 5 bases, J shed 7 bases, and the junction held 25 bases outside the gene matches. This CDR3 is 19 amino acids long. CDR1 is LNHDA, CDR2 SQIVND, per germline (reference sequence). CDR3 sequence reads: CASSSPRTGERSGASGYTF. The CDR3 nucleotides read TGTGCCAGTAGTTCCCCCCGGACAGGAGAGCGGTCAGGGGCTTCTGGCTACACCTTC.

CDR3 residues: CASSFGQDYGYTF. Written as DNA, the CDR3 is TGTGCCAGCAGTTTTGGCCAGGACTATGGCTACACCTTC. The chain is built from TRBV27 and TRBJ1-2, with D unclear. Germline assignment: CDR1 MNHEY and CDR2 SMNVEV (reference sequence). V gave up 3 bases and J gave up 3 bases, with 8 bases separating them. This CDR3 spans 13 amino acids.

The chain is built from TRBV19 and TRBJ1-1, with D hard to call. CDR1 and CDR2 from the germline V gene are LNHDA and SQIVND (reference sequence). V lost 5 bases to trimming and J lost 11 bases, with 21 bases between them. The CDR3 consists of 14 residues. The CDR3 DNA is TGTGCCAGTAGTTTCGGGGATTTCGGGGAACCGGCTTTCTTT. Translated: CASSFGDFGEPAFF.

This clone was detected once. The genes are TRBV5-1 and TRBJ1-2, with D unresolved. CDR1 SGHRS and CDR2 YFSETQ come from the germline V gene. The CDR3 is 15 residues long. The V and J ends lost 9 bases and 6 bases respectively, with 24 bases between them. The DNA of the CDR3 is TGCGCCACCCGCCCCTCCCTTGGGGAGGTTGATGGCTACACCTTC. Protein product: CATRPSLGEVDGYTF.

The gene calls are TRBV5-5 and TRBJ2-1, with TRBD1 identical over 7 bases. This CDR3 has 16 amino acids. In germline, CDR1 is SGHKS, CDR2 YYEKEE (reference sequence). V was clipped by 0 bases and J by 6 bases; unmatched bases: 9. The CDR3 DNA follows: TGTGCCAGCAGCTTGGTTACAGGGGCCCCCTCCAATGAGCAGTTCTTC. Protein sequence: CASSLVTGAPSNEQFF.

This chain joins TRBV6-1 and TRBJ1-1; D may be TRBD1 (5 bases). CDR3 length equals 14 residues. V was clipped by 3 bases and J by 11 bases, with 19 bases between them. Germline assignment: CDR1 MNHNS and CDR2 SASEGT. CDR3 DNA: TGTGCCAGCAGTGATTCGGGAGGGGTCTTGAGGGCTTTCTTT. It specifies CASSDSGGVLRAFF.

The chain uses TRBV10-2 and TRBJ1-1, with TRBD1 as a possible D gene (5 bases). The CDR3 has 13 amino acids. Germline V CDR1 and CDR2: WSHSY, SAAADI. Trimming took 11 bases from V and 7 from J, leaving 20 bases between them. CDR3 residues: CAGTILGEGEAFF. The DNA for the CDR3 is TGCGCCGGAACCATTTTAGGGGAGGGTGAAGCTTTCTTT.

The chain uses TRBV18 and TRBJ1-1; 8 nucleotides align to TRBD1. In germline, CDR1 is KGHSH, CDR2 LQKENI. The CDR3 consists of 15 residues. Unmatched junction bases numbered 4, after V lost 3 bases and J lost 1 base. The CDR3: CASSPQGQANTEAFF. The CDR3 region has the DNA TGTGCCAGCTCACCCCAGGGACAGGCGAACACTGAAGCTTTCTTT.